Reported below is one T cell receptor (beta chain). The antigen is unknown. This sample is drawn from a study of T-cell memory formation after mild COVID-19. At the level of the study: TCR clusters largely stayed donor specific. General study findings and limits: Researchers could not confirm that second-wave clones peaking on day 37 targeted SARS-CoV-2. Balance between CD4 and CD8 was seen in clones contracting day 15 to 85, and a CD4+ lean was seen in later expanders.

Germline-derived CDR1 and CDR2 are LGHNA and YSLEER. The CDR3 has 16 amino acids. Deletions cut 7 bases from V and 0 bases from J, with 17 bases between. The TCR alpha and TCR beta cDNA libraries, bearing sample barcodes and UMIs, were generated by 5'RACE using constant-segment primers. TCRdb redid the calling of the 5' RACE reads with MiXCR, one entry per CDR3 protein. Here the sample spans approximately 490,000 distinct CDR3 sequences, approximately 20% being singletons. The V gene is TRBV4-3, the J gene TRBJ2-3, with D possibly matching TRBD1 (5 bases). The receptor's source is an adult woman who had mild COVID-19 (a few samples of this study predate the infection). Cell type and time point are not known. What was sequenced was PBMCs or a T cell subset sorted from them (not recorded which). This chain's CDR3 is CASTARFTGSTDTQYF. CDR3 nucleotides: TGCGCCAGCACAGCTCGATTCACAGGCAGCACAGATACGCAGTATTTT.